Shown below are 14 T cell receptor beta chains from a single sample sequenced in a study of blood T cell repertoires in COVID-19. This table comes from immunoSEQ multiplex PCR, and its TCRdb copy is limited to in-frame clones, with some not included. The table includes tens of thousands of clones, about nine tenths detected once. Sequencing used peripheral blood. These receptors were taken from a man aged 50 or older with COVID-19, enrolled during active disease.

This clone appeared a single time. The genes are TRBV4-1 and TRBJ1-1, with 8 nucleotides matching TRBD1. The CDR3 runs to 17 residues. J gave up 10 bases and V 0 bases, and 16 bases lay outside the gene matches. Germline lookup yields CDR1 MGHRA and CDR2 YSYEKL. In DNA form, the CDR3 reads TGCGCCAGCAGCCAAGATCACAGGGGGAATCGGGGTGGGTCAGCTTTCTTT. The encoded protein is CASSQDHRGNRGGSAFF.

The chain has TRBV19 and TRBJ2-2, with unresolved D. Trimming took off 5 bases at V and 2 bases at J, with 15 bases between the two ends. The CDR3 is 16 residues long. Looked up from germline, CDR1 is LNHDA and CDR2 is SQIVND (reference sequence). The CDR3 DNA sequence: TGTGCCAGTAGTGTTGGAGCTAGATCAAACACCGGGGAGCTGTTTTTT. Protein: CASSVGARSNTGELFF.

For the CDR3, the DNA is TGTGCCAGCAGCCCCCGACTAGCGGGAGTTTGGGATGAGCAGTTCTTC. The encoded protein is CASSPRLAGVWDEQFF. This rearrangement joins TRBV7-2 to TRBJ2-1, with 12 bases that match TRBD2. Trimming at V came to 5 bases and at J to 8 bases, leaving 10 bases not matched to a gene. Germline V gene data show CDR1 as SGHTA and CDR2 as FQGNSA. CDR3 length equals 16 residues. The variable domain in full, with the rest retrieved from reference TRBV7-2 and TRBJ2-1, is GAGVSQSPSNKVTEKGKDVELRCDPISGHTALYWYRQSLGQGLEFLIYFQGNSAPDKSGLPSDRFSAERTGGSVSTLTIQRTQQEDSAVYLCASSPRLAGVWDEQFFGPGTRLTVL.

V usage is TRBV5-1 and J usage is TRBJ1-5; TRBD1 agrees at 7 bases. V gave up 4 bases and J gave up 7 bases; unmatched junction bases: 17. Per germline, CDR1 SGHRS and CDR2 YFSETQ. The CDR3 has 17 residues. This chain's CDR3 is CASSPGGTEPVDQPQHF. The CDR3 nucleotides read TGCGCCAGCAGCCCCGGAGGGACAGAGCCTGTCGACCAGCCCCAGCATTTT. The full variable domain, with the rest looked up from reference TRBV5-1 and TRBJ1-5, is KAGVTQTPRYLIKTRGQQVTLSCSPISGHRSVSWYQQTPGQGLQFLFEYFSETQRNKGNFPGRFSGRQFSNSRSEMNVSTLELGDSALYLCASSPGGTEPVDQPQHFGDGTRLSIL.

The chain joins TRBV20-1 to TRBJ1-6, with 8 bases lining up with TRBD1. This CDR3 is 16 amino acids long. Germline trimming cut 4 bases from V and 6 bases from J; bases unmatched to any gene: 11. Germline CDR1 is DFQATT and CDR2 is SNEGSKA (reference sequence). CDR3 amino acids: CSATDRGRGGNSPLHF. The CDR3 DNA follows: TGCAGTGCTACTGACAGGGGCCGGGGGGGTAATTCACCCCTCCACTTT.

This clone appeared a single time. The V gene is TRBV6-2 or TRBV6-3, the J gene TRBJ2-1, with 13 bases matching TRBD2. CDR3 length: 17 residues. Germline loops: CDR1 MNHEY, CDR2 SVGEGT. J was trimmed by 6 bases and V by 4 bases; bases with no gene match: 9. Written as DNA, the CDR3 is TGTGCCAGCAGTTCTCGGACTAGCGGGAGTTTGGGCAATGAGCAGTTCTTC. It is translated as CASSSRTSGSLGNEQFF.

J is TRBJ2-3 and V is TRBV5-4; 14 nucleotides line up with TRBD2. CDR3 size: 16 residues. Per the germline V gene, CDR1 is SGHNT and CDR2 is YYREEE (reference sequence). The trim removed 2 bases at V and 4 bases at J, leaving 3 bases unmatched. CDR3 loop: CASSFRLAGGSDTQYF. The CDR3 DNA follows: TGTGCCAGCAGCTTCAGACTAGCGGGAGGGTCAGATACGCAGTATTTT.

The chain carries TRBV29-1 and TRBJ2-1; 7 positions agree with TRBD2. CDR3 length: 16 residues. Germline V gene data show CDR1 as SQVTM and CDR2 as ANQGSEA. V trimming: 4 bases; J trimming: 5 bases; junction bases outside the gene matches: 14. CDR3 sequence (DNA): TGCAGCGTTGCCTTCCCCCGGCAGCGGGGAAACAATGAGCAGTTCTTC. The encoded protein is CSVAFPRQRGNNEQFF.

The V and J genes are TRBV9 and TRBJ2-4, with 8 bases lining up with TRBD1. This CDR3 has 14 amino acids. The trim removed 3 bases at V and 4 bases at J, leaving 3 bases unmatched. CDR1 is SGDLS and CDR2 is YYNGEE in the germline V gene. CDR3 DNA: TGTGCCAGCAGCGCGACAGGGGAAAAAAACATTCAGTACTTC. Translated: CASSATGEKNIQYF.

The chain carries TRBV5-1 and TRBJ2-2, with D tentatively TRBD1 (6 bases). V shed 4 bases and J shed 0 bases, with 10 bases lying between them. Germline values: CDR1 SGHRS, CDR2 YFSETQ. The CDR3 length is 15 residues. The CDR3 region has the DNA TGCGCCAGCAGCGAGGGACACCCGAACACCGGGGAGCTGTTTTTT. Its translation: CASSEGHPNTGELFF.

This sequence joins TRBV29-1 and TRBJ2-7; tentatively, D is TRBD2 (5 bases). This CDR3 region has 14 residues. Trimming removed 3 bases from V and 0 bases from J, with 12 bases in between. Germline V gene lookup returns CDR1 SQVTM and CDR2 ANQGSEA. CDR3 sequence (DNA): TGCAGCGTTGAGAGCGGTCTTAGCTCCTACGAGCAGTACTTC. It is translated as CSVESGLSSYEQYF.

The chain carries TRBV30 and TRBJ2-1, with 7 bases matching TRBD2. The CDR3 length is 16 residues. The V segment lost 4 bases and the J segment 0 bases; nucleotides outside the gene matches: 9. CDR1 is GTSNPN, CDR2 SVGIG, per germline (reference sequence). DNA of the CDR3: TGTGCCTGGACTCGGACTAGGCTAAGCTCCTACAATGAGCAGTTCTTC. Translation: CAWTRTRLSSYNEQFF.

In its sample, this clone was seen once. The chain employs TRBV19 and TRBJ2-3; 8 bases fit TRBD2. Trimming cost V 6 bases and J 0 bases; bases outside gene matches: 11. Germline V gene sequence: CDR1 LNHDA, CDR2 SQIVND (reference sequence). This CDR3 is built from 17 residues. CDR3 loop: CASSGGGAATSTDTQYF. The CDR3 DNA follows: TGTGCCAGTAGCGGGGGGGGAGCGGCTACTAGCACAGATACGCAGTATTTT. The entire variable domain, with the rest obtained from reference TRBV19 and TRBJ2-3, is as follows: DGGITQSPKYLFRKEGQNVTLSCEQNLNHDAMYWYRQDPGQGLRLIYYSQIVNDFQKGDIAEGYSVSREKKESFPLTVTSAQKNPTAFYLCASSGGGAATSTDTQYFGPGTRLTVL.

The chain carries TRBV19 and TRBJ2-1; 11 bases fit TRBD2. CDR3 length: 14 amino acids. The V gene end was trimmed by 7 bases and the J gene end by 5 bases; junction bases not matched to a gene: 4. From germline, CDR1 is LNHDA and CDR2 SQIVND (reference sequence). The CDR3, as DNA: TGTGCCAGTATAGGGGGACTAGCGGACAATGAGCAGTTCTTC. This sequence encodes CASIGGLADNEQFF.